This record looks at one T cell receptor beta chain sequence and its context. The target antigen is unknown. This record comes from a study of somatic mutations in cytotoxic T cells in rheumatoid arthritis. In the study overall: Nearly 100% purity was obtained when some V beta antibody-stained T-cell populations were flow-sorted; these included V beta1+ cells sequenced for TCRB. Broader study findings: Each of about an eighth of the roughly 60 patients had a largest CD8+ clone that made up more than 20% of CD8+ cells.

Here immunoSEQ multiplex PCR was the method, and the copy in TCRdb shows in-frame clones only, minus some. The profile shows some 13,000 clones, about 77% of them singletons. This TCR was recovered from an adult with rheumatoid arthritis. Material for sequencing was CD8+ T cells sorted from blood.

The CDR3 loop reads CASSLVWDTQYF. CDR3 coding DNA: TGTGCCAGCAGCTTGGTGTGGGATACGCAGTATTTT. The rearrangement links TRBV5-6 to TRBJ2-3; D not resolved. The CDR3 loop spans 12 amino acids. Between the trimmed V and J ends, which lost 0 bases and 6 bases, there was a span of 5 bases. Germline V gene data show CDR1 as SGHDT and CDR2 as YYEEEE.